These 17 T cell receptor beta chains were sequenced from one sample in a study of blood T cells in healthy people across ages. Next came a second PCR, run for about 6 to 12 cycles, which used a sample-barcoded 5' primer along with a J-beta primer mix. TCRdb analysed the 5' RACE reads with MiXCR anew, one entry per CDR3 protein. The table includes some 800,000 distinct CDR3 sequences, under 55% detected once. The sequenced material came from blood. All receptors derive from a man aged 55 to 70 in good health.

V is TRBV5-4 and J is TRBJ2-1, with 11 positions matching TRBD2. CDR1 and CDR2 (germline): SGHNT, YYREEE (reference sequence). The CDR3 runs 16 residues. J was trimmed by 6 bases and V by 0 bases; bases with no gene match: 5. This CDR3 reads CASSLVSTSGGNEQFF. The CDR3 coding sequence is TGTGCCAGCAGCTTGGTTTCAACTAGCGGGGGCAATGAGCAGTTCTTC.

The chain employs TRBV19 and TRBJ2-7, with 8 bases fitting TRBD2. Germline CDR1 reads LNHDA; CDR2 reads SQIVND (reference sequence). The CDR3 covers 14 residues. The junction had 6 bases not matched to a gene; V was cut back by 6 bases and J by 2 bases. CDR3 residues: CASSVDSGTYEQYF. In nucleotides, the CDR3 is TGTGCCAGTAGCGTAGATAGCGGGACCTACGAGCAGTACTTC.

The chain is built from TRBV5-1 and TRBJ2-5; the D gene is possibly TRBD1 (6 bases). This CDR3 spans 15 amino acids. From germline, CDR1 is SGHRS and CDR2 YFSETQ. V was clipped by 0 bases and J by 4 bases, with 13 bases between them. The CDR3: CASSLAPGATETQYF. The CDR3 region has the DNA TGCGCCAGCAGCTTGGCGCCAGGGGCAACAGAGACCCAGTACTTC. Together with reference TRBV5-1 and TRBJ2-5, the CDR3 gives the full variable domain: KAGVTQTPRYLIKTRGQQVTLSCSPISGHRSVSWYQQTPGQGLQFLFEYFSETQRNKGNFPGRFSGRQFSNSRSEMNVSTLELGDSALYLCASSLAPGATETQYFGPGTRLLVL.

This clonotype has at least ten counts. This may be a read error: a much more frequent sequence differs by one nucleotide. V and J are TRBV5-1 and TRBJ2-5; D gene ambiguous. The CDR3 sequence is 13 residues long. The ends were cut back, 3 bases at V and 5 bases at J, with 11 bases in the middle. Germline V gives CDR1 SGHRS, CDR2 YFSETQ. CDR3 nucleotide sequence: TGCGCCAGCAGCTGGGATTTTTGGGAGACCCAGTACTTC. Translating it yields CASSWDFWETQYF.

In its sample, this clonotype was seen many times. The rearrangement links TRBV6-2 or TRBV6-3 to TRBJ2-7; the D is unclear. The germline V and J ends were trimmed by 6 bases and 10 bases, with 22 bases remaining between them. Germline CDR1 MNHEY, CDR2 SVGEGT. There are 14 residues in the CDR3. In nucleotides, the CDR3 is TGTGCCAGCAGCAGAACTACTACAGCCTCCACTCAGTACTTC. Its protein product is CASSRTTTASTQYF.

This clonotype was seen only a few times. CDR3 sequence reads: CASAGTPGVNEQYF. Written as DNA, the CDR3 is TGTGCCAGCGCCGGGACGCCCGGGGTCAACGAGCAGTACTTC. The chain is built from TRBV7-9 and TRBJ2-7, with D perhaps assigned TRBD1 or TRBD2 (5 bases each). CDR1 SEHNR and CDR2 FQNEAQ come from the germline V gene (reference sequence). V shed 8 bases and J shed 5 bases, with 19 bases lying between them. The CDR3 runs to 14 residues.

This clonotype was counted between two and nine times. This rearrangement joins TRBV4-3 to TRBJ2-3; TRBD2 might be the D (7 bases). Germline CDR1 is LGHNA and CDR2 is YSLEER. Trimming left V 1 base short and J 7 bases short, with 15 bases between. This CDR3 comprises 15 residues. In DNA form, the CDR3 reads TGCGCCAGCAGCCAAGTAGGGGCGGGGGCCCATACGCAGTATTTT. This sequence encodes CASSQVGAGAHTQYF.

This chain uses TRBV12-3 or TRBV12-4 with TRBJ2-3, with D perhaps assigned TRBD1 or TRBD2 (5 bases each). The length of the CDR3 is 14 residues. The germline V and J ends were trimmed by 4 bases and 10 bases, with 18 bases remaining between them. CDR3 coding DNA: TGTGCCAGCAGTTCTGGGACGATAAGATGGGCGCAGTATTTT. Protein: CASSSGTIRWAQYF.

The rearrangement links TRBV27 to TRBJ2-3; no definite D call. Trimming took 6 bases from V and 2 from J, leaving 15 bases between them. The CDR3 spans 15 residues. Germline V gene lookup returns CDR1 MNHEY and CDR2 SMNVEV (reference sequence). This CDR3 reads CASRLAGGFTDTQYF. For the CDR3, the DNA is TGTGCCAGCAGGCTCGCCGGTGGTTTCACAGATACGCAGTATTTT.

The V gene is TRBV5-1, the J gene TRBJ2-5; 10 positions agree with TRBD1. The tail of the sequence fits TRBJ2-7 better, so the J call may be wrong. This CDR3 is built from 14 residues. Germline CDR1 and CDR2: SGHRS and YFSETQ. In DNA, the CDR3 is TGCGCCAGCAGCACCGGGACAGGGGAGTACGAGCAGTACTTC. This gives the protein CASSTGTGEYEQYF.

This CDR3 is CASSGAPGAQYF. In nucleotides, the CDR3 is TGTGCCAGCAGCGGGGCTCCGGGGGCGCAGTATTTT. The V call is TRBV9, the J call TRBJ2-3; D might be TRBD2 (6 bases). Germline V gene lookup returns CDR1 SGDLS and CDR2 YYNGEE. The ends were cut back, 3 bases at V and 10 bases at J, with 12 bases in the middle. This CDR3 has 12 residues.

In DNA form, the CDR3 reads TGTGCCAGCAGCTTAGTATTTAAGGGAGAGACCCAGTTCTTC. Encoded protein: CASSLVFKGETQFF. The genes are TRBV7-2 and TRBJ2-1; TRBD2 might be the D (5 bases). CDR3 length: 14 residues. V gave up 1 base and J gave up 13 bases, with 17 bases separating them. CDR1 and CDR2 (germline): SGHTA, FQGNSA.

In its sample, this clonotype was seen a few times. This rearrangement joins TRBV4-1 to TRBJ1-1, with TRBD1 identical over 9 bases. Germline values: CDR1 MGHRA, CDR2 YSYEKL. Trimming removed 3 bases from V and 4 bases from J; junction bases left unmatched: 6. The length of the CDR3 is 15 residues. The CDR3 nucleotides are TGCGCCAGCAGCCACACGGGACAGGGAGGCACTGAAGCTTTCTTT. As protein: CASSHTGQGGTEAFF.

This clonotype has a single count. The V and J genes are TRBV12-3 or TRBV12-4 and TRBJ2-7, with D possibly being TRBD1 or TRBD2 (5 bases each). Matching the DNA end better, TRBJ2-5 makes the J call doubtful. This CDR3 has 15 residues. This CDR3 is CASSLFEGFRETQYF. Here the CDR3 DNA reads TGTGCCAGCAGTTTATTCGAGGGGTTTCGAGAGACCCAGTACTTC.

This clonotype was detected a few times. V gene TRBV7-3 combines with J gene TRBJ2-1, with 9 bases lining up with TRBD1. V trimming: 5 bases; J trimming: 6 bases; junction bases outside the gene matches: 20. The germline gives CDR1 SGHTA, CDR2 FQGTGA. The length of the CDR3 is 19 residues. The CDR3 DNA sequence: TGTGCCAGCAGCCCATACCCTATTACGGGACAGGGCCGTACCAATGAGCAGTTCTTC. Amino acids: CASSPYPITGQGRTNEQFF. Supplemented by reference TRBV7-3 and TRBJ2-1, the full variable domain reads GAGVSQTPSNKVTEKGKYVELRCDPISGHTALYWYRQSLGQGPEFLIYFQGTGAADDSGLPNDRFFAVRPEGSVSTLKIQRTERGDSAVYLCASSPYPITGQGRTNEQFFGPGTRLTVL.

This rearrangement joins TRBV7-2 to TRBJ1-3; 7 bases fit TRBD1. This CDR3 has 13 residues. Germline loops: CDR1 SGHTA, CDR2 FQGNSA. The junction had 5 bases not matched to a gene; V was cut back by 4 bases and J by 8 bases. The DNA of the CDR3 is TGTGCCAGCAGCTCGACAGGGATGTACACCATATATTTT. Translated: CASSSTGMYTIYF.

The CDR3 sequence: CASSLEDRGPGELFF. The CDR3 coding sequence is TGTGCCAGCAGTTTGGAGGACAGGGGTCCCGGGGAGCTGTTTTTT. V is TRBV27 and J is TRBJ2-2, with 9 bases matching TRBD1. CDR1 and CDR2 (germline): MNHEY, SMNVEV (reference sequence). With V trimmed by 3 bases and J by 6 bases, 5 bases remained unmatched. CDR3 length equals 15 residues.